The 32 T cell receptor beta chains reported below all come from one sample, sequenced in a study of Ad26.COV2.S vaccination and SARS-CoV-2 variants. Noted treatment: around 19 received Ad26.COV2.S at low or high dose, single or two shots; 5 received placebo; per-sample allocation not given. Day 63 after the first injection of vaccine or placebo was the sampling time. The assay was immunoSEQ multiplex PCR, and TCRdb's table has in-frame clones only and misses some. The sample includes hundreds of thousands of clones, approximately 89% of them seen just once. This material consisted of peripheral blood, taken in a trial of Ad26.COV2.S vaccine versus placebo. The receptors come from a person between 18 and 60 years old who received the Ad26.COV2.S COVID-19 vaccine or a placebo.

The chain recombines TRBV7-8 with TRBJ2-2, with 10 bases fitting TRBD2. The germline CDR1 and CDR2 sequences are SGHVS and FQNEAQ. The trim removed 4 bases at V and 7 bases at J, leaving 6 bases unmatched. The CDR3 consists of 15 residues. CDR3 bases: TGTGCCAGCAGCTCTGTAGCGGGAGGTGTCGGGGAGCTGTTTTTT. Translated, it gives CASSSVAGGVGELFF. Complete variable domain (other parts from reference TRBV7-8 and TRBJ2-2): GAGVSQSPRYKVAKRGQDVALRCDPISGHVSLFWYQQALGQGPEFLTYFQNEAQLDKSGLPSDRFFAERPEGSVSTLKIQRTQQEDSAVYLCASSSVAGGVGELFFGEGSRLTVL.

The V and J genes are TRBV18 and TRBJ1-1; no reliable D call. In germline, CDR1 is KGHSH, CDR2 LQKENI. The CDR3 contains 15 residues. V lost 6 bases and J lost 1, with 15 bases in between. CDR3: CASSGPTTSNTEAFF. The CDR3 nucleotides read TGTGCCAGCTCCGGTCCCACCACATCGAACACTGAAGCTTTCTTT.

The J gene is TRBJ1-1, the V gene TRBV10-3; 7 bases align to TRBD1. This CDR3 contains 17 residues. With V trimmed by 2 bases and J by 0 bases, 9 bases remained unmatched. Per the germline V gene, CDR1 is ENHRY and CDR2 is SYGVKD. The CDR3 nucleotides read TGTGCCATCAGTGAGGCGACAGGGCAAGATATGAACACTGAAGCTTTCTTT. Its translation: CAISEATGQDMNTEAFF.

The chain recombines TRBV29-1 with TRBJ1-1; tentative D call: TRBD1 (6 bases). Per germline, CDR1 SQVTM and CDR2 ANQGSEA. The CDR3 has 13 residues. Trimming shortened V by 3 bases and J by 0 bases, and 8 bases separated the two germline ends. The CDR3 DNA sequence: TGCAGCGTTGAGCGGACAGTGAACACTGAAGCTTTCTTT. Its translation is CSVERTVNTEAFF. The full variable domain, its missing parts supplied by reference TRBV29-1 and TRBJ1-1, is SAVISQKPSRDICQRGTSLTIQCQVDSQVTMMFWYRQQPGQSLTLIATANQGSEATYESGFVIDKFPISRPNLTFSTLTVSNMSPEDSSIYLCSVERTVNTEAFFGQGTRLTVV.

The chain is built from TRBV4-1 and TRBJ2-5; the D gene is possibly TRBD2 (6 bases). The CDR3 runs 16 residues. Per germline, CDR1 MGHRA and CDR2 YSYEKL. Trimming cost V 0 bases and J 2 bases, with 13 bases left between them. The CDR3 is CASSQEGGGKQETQYF. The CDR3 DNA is TGCGCCAGCAGCCAAGAGGGCGGAGGGAAGCAAGAGACCCAGTACTTC.

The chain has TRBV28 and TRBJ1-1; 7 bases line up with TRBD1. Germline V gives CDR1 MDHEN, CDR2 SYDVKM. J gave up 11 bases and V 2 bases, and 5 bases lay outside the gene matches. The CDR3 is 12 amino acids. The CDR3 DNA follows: TGTGCCAGCAGTTTAAATGGCAGGGGGGCTTTCTTT. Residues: CASSLNGRGAFF.

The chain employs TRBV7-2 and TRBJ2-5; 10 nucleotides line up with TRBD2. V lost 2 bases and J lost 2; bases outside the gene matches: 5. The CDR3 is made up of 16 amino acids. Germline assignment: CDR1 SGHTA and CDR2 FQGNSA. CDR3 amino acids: CASSLSSSGGQETQYF. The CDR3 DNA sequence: TGTGCCAGCAGCTTATCTTCTAGCGGGGGACAAGAGACCCAGTACTTC.

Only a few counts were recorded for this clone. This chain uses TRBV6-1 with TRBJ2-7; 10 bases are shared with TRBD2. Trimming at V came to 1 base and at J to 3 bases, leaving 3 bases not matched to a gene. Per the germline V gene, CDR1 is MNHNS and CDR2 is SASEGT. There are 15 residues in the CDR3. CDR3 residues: CASSEGASGSYEQYF. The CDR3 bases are TGTGCCAGCAGTGAAGGGGCTAGCGGGAGCTACGAGCAGTACTTC.

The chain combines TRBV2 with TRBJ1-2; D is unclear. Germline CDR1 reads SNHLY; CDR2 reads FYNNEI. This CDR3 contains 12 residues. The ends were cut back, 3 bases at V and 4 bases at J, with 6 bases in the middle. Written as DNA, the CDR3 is TGTGCCAGCAGTGAGGGCAGCTATGGCTACACCTTC. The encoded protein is CASSEGSYGYTF.

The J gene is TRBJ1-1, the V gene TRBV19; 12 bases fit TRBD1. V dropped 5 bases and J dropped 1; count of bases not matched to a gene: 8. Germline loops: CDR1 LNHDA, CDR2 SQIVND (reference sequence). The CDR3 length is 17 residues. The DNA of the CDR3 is TGTGCCAGTAGTGTGACGGGACAGGGGGCTTCGAACACTGAAGCTTTCTTT. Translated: CASSVTGQGASNTEAFF.

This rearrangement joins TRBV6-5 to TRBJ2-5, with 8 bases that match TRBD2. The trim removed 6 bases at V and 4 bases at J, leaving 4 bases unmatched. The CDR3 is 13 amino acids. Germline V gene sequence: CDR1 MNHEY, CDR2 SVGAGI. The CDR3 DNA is TGTGCCAGCAGAGACGGGAGGGCAGAGACCCAGTACTTC. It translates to CASRDGRAETQYF.

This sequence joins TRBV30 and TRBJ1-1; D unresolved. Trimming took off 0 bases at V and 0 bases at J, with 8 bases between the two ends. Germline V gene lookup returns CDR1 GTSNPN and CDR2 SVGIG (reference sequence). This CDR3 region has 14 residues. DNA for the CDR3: TGTGCCTGGAGTGTGGGCAGAGTGAACACTGAAGCTTTCTTT. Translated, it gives CAWSVGRVNTEAFF.

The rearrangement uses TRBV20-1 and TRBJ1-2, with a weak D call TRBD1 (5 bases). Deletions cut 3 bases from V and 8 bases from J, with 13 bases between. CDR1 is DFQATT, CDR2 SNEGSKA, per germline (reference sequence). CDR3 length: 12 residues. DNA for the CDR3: TGCAGTGCTAGTACCCAGGGTAGCGGCTACACCTTC. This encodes CSASTQGSGYTF.

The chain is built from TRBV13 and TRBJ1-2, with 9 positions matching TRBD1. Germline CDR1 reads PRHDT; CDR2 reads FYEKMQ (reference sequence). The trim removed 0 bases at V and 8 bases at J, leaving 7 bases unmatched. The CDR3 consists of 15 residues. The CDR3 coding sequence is TGTGCCAGCAGCTTAGGGACTACAGGGGGCGTCGGCTACACCTTC. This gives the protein CASSLGTTGGVGYTF.

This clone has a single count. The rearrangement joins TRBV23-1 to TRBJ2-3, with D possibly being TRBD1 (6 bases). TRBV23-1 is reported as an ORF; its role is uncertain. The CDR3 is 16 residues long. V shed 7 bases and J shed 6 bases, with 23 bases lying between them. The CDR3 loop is CASTEKDSGRRDTQYF. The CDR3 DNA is TGCGCCAGCACCGAAAAGGACAGTGGTCGTCGGGATACGCAGTATTTT.

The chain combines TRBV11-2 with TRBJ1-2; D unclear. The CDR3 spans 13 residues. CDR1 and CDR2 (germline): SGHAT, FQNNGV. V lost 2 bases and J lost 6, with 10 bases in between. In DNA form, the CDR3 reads TGTGCCAGCAGCTTAACACCATTCGATGGCTACACCTTC. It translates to CASSLTPFDGYTF.

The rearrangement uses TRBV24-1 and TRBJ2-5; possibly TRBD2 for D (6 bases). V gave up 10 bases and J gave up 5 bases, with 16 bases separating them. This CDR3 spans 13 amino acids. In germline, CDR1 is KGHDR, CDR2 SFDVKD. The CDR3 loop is CATSPGDPETQYF. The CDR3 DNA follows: TGTGCCACTTCTCCGGGGGACCCTGAGACCCAGTACTTC.

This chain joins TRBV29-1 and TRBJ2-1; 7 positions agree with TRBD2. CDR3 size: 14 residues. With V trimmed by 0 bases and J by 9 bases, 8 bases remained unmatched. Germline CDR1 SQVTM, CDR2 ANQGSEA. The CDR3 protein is CSVEDPSSGIEQFF. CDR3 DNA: TGCAGCGTTGAAGATCCATCTAGCGGAATTGAGCAGTTCTTC.

The CDR3 spells CASSPEGHLETQYF. The DNA of the CDR3 is TGTGCCAGCTCACCCGAGGGACATTTAGAGACCCAGTACTTC. V and J are TRBV18 and TRBJ2-5; D possibly corresponds to TRBD1 (6 bases). Trimming cost V 3 bases and J 4 bases, with 12 bases left between them. There are 14 residues in the CDR3. Germline V gene lookup returns CDR1 KGHSH and CDR2 LQKENI.

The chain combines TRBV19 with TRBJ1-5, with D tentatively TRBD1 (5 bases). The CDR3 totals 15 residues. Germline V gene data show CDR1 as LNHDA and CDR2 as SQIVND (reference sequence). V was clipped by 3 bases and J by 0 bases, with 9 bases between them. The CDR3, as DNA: TGTGCCAGTAGTATGACAGCCTTTAGCAATCAGCCCCAGCATTTT. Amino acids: CASSMTAFSNQPQHF.

The CDR3 reads CASSQEWHMVKNIQYF. CDR3 bases: TGCGCCAGCAGCCAAGAGTGGCACATGGTCAAAAACATTCAGTACTTC. This chain uses TRBV4-3 with TRBJ2-4; unclear D gene. V dropped 0 bases and J dropped 3 bases, with 12 bases sitting between them. The germline V gene encodes CDR1 LGHNA and CDR2 YSLEER. This CDR3 is built from 16 residues.

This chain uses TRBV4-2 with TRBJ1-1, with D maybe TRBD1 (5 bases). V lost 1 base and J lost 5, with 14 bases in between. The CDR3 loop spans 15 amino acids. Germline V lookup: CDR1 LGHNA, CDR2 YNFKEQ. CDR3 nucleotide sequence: TGTGCCAGCAGCCAAGTAAGGGCTGCAGGGACTGAAGCTTTCTTT. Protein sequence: CASSQVRAAGTEAFF.

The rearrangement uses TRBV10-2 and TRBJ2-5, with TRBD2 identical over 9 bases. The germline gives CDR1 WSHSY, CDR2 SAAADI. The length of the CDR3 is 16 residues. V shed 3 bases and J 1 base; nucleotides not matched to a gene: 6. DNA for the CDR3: TGCGCCAGCAGTGATGGTCTAGCGGGACCCCAAGAGACCCAGTACTTC. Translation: CASSDGLAGPQETQYF.

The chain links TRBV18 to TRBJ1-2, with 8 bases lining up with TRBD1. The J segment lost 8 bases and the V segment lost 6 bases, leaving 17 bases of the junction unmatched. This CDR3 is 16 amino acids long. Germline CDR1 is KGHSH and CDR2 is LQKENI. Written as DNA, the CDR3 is TGTGCCAGCTCGGAGGGACAGGCGTCCCCCCTTTACGGCTACACCTTC. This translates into CASSEGQASPLYGYTF.

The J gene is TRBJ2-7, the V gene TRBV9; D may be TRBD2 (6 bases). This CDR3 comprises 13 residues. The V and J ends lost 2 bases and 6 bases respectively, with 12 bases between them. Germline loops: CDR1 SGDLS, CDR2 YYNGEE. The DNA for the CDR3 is TGTGCCAGCAGCGTTCGGAGGGCCCGCGAGCAGTACTTC. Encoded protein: CASSVRRAREQYF. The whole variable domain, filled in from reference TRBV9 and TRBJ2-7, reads DSGVTQTPKHLITATGQRVTLRCSPRSGDLSVYWYQQSLDQGLQFLIQYYNGEERAKGNILERFSAQQFPDLHSELNLSSLELGDSALYFCASSVRRAREQYFGPGTRLTVT.

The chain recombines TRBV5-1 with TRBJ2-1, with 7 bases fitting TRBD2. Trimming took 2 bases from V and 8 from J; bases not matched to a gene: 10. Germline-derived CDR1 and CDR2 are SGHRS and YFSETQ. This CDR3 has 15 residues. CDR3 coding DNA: TGCGCCAGCAGCTTCCGGGGGGAGAGGACGGATGAGCAGTTCTTC. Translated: CASSFRGERTDEQFF.

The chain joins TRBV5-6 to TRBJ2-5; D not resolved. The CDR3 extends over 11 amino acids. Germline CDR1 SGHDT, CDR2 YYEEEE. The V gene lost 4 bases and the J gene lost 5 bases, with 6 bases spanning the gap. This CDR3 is CASSTSETQYF. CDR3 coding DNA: TGTGCCAGCAGCACGAGTGAGACCCAGTACTTC.

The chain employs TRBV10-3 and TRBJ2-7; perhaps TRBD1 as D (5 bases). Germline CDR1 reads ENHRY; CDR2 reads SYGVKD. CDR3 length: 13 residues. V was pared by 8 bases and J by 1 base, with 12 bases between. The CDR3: CAISRTLSYEQYF. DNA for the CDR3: TGTGCCATCTCCCGGACATTATCCTACGAGCAGTACTTC.

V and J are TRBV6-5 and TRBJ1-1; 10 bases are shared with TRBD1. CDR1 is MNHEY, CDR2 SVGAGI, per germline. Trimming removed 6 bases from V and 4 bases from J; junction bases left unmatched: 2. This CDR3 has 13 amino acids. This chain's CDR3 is CASSRDRGTEAFF. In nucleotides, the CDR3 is TGTGCCAGCAGCCGGGACAGGGGCACTGAAGCTTTCTTT.

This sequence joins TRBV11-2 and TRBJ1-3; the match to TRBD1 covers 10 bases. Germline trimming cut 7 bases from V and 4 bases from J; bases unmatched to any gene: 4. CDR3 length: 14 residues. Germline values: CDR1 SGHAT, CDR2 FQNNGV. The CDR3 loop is CASIRTGGGNTIYF. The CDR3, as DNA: TGTGCCAGCATCCGGACAGGGGGAGGAAACACCATATATTTT.

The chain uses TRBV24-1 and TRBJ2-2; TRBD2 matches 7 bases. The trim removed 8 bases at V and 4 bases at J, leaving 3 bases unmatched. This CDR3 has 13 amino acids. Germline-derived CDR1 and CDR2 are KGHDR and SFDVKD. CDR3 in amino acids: CATKAGSTGELFF. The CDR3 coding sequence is TGTGCCACCAAAGCGGGGAGCACCGGGGAGCTGTTTTTT.

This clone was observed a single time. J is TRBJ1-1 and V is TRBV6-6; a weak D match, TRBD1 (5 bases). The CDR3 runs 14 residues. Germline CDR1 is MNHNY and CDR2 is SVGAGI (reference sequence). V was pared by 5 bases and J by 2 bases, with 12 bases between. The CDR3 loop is CASSGRGPNTEAFF. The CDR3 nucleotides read TGTGCCAGCAGTGGTCGGGGCCCTAACACTGAAGCTTTCTTT.